These T cell receptor beta chains were read from a single sample in a study of T cell changes during pregnancy in multiple sclerosis. TCRdb keeps only in-frame clones here, not all; method: immunoSEQ multiplex PCR. The sample records roughly 76,000 clones, under 95% being singletons. The sample consisted of CD4+ T cells from peripheral blood mononuclear cells, taken in the second trimester of pregnancy. Receptors were obtained from a female donor with multiple sclerosis, enrolled in a pregnancy study. Both conserved end residues are part of each CDR3. The order of the fields is clone size, D gene, J gene, V gene, CDR3 protein, CDR3 DNA. A D gene is named only where the DNA matches it firmly. Expanded clones get a size class; other rows say once, few or many, or leave the size out.

size: -
D: TRBD1
J: TRBJ1-1
V: TRBV5-1
CDR3: CASGPTGWGTEAFF
DNA: TGCGCCAGCGGCCCGACAGGGTGGGGCACTGAAGCTTTCTTT

size: -
D: -
J: TRBJ1-2
V: TRBV5-1
CDR3: CASSLVVGRDYGYTF
DNA: TGCGCCAGCAGCTTGGTCGTAGGGCGGGACTATGGCTACACCTTC

size: -
D: -
J: TRBJ2-7
V: TRBV19
CDR3: CASSIAGAGTYEQYF
DNA: TGTGCCAGTAGTATAGCAGGGGCCGGGACCTACGAGCAGTACTTC

size: -
D: -
J: TRBJ1-1
V: TRBV27
CDR3: CASSLKGKTTEAFF
DNA: TGTGCCAGCAGTTTAAAGGGGAAAACCACTGAAGCTTTCTTT

size: -
D: -
J: TRBJ1-5
V: TRBV7-9
CDR3: CASSLSGAQPQHF
DNA: TGTGCCAGCAGCTTATCAGGGGCCCAGCCCCAGCATTTT

size: -
D: TRBD2
J: TRBJ2-3
V: TRBV6-1
CDR3: CASSEVWRGAGADTQYF
DNA: TGTGCCAGCAGTGAAGTTTGGCGGGGGGCCGGCGCAGATACGCAGTATTTT

size: -
D: -
J: TRBJ2-5
V: TRBV7-2
CDR3: CASSLVRETQYF
DNA: TGTGCCAGCAGCTTAGTCAGGGAGACCCAGTACTTC

size: once
D: -
J: TRBJ2-1
V: TRBV19
CDR3: CASSFPMSFSYNEQFF
DNA: TGTGCCAGTAGTTTCCCCATGAGTTTCTCCTACAATGAGCAGTTCTTC

size: -
D: TRBD2
J: TRBJ2-3
V: TRBV25-1
CDR3: CASGTSGGLTDTQYF
DNA: TGTGCCAGCGGGACTAGCGGGGGGCTCACAGATACGCAGTATTTT

size: once
D: -
J: TRBJ2-7
V: TRBV9
CDR3: CASSGGDSMSGEQYF
DNA: TGTGCCAGCAGCGGCGGAGACTCCATGTCGGGCGAGCAGTACTTC

size: -
D: TRBD1
J: TRBJ1-1
V: TRBV27
CDR3: CASSTRTGRIQRHTEAFF
DNA: TGTGCCAGCAGTACCCGGACAGGGAGGATACAAAGGCACACTGAAGCTTTCTTT

size: -
D: TRBD1
J: TRBJ2-7
V: TRBV11-3
CDR3: CASSLFPGQSYEQYF
DNA: TGTGCCAGCAGCTTGTTTCCGGGACAGAGCTACGAGCAGTACTTC

size: -
D: TRBD2
J: TRBJ2-7
V: TRBV10-2
CDR3: CASTKGLAGGVSSYEQYF
DNA: TGCGCCAGCACTAAAGGACTAGCGGGCGGAGTTAGCTCCTACGAGCAGTACTTC

size: -
D: -
J: TRBJ2-5
V: TRBV2
CDR3: CASRAAAQETQYF
DNA: TGTGCCAGCAGGGCGGCAGCCCAAGAGACCCAGTACTTC